This T cell receptor (beta chain) was recovered during a study of T cells in Graves' hyperthyroidism and ophthalmopathy. Study in general: Peripheral blood samples were taken at initial diagnosis, prior to any treatment. General study points: In the blood, most expanded thyroid clonotypes above 0.001 appeared as well. Ophthalmopathy and stable hyperthyroidism were separated by a 13 V-J model.

This clonotype was recorded many times. The antigen remains undetermined. Amplified regions were TCR beta CDR3 sequences from RNA transcripts. With the HTBI primer set, the TCR CDR3 went through a first round of RT-PCR. TCRdb re-analysed the multiplex PCR reads in MiXCR, keeping a single row per CDR3 protein. The data hold about 360,000 distinct CDR3 sequences, with around 13% observed a single time. In patients aged 18 to 65, hyperthyroidism was newly diagnosed, with duration under 2 months. Per the germline V gene, CDR1 is MNHNS and CDR2 is SASEGT. This CDR3 has 15 residues. Trimming took off 5 bases at V and 1 base at J, with 12 bases between the two ends.

This receptor was taken from a young woman with Graves' hyperthyroidism. V usage is TRBV6-1 and J usage is TRBJ2-1; maybe TRBD2 (5 bases). The sample comprised blood. The CDR3 here is CASSYGTGSYNEQFF. The CDR3 nucleotides are TGTGCCAGCAGTTACGGAACGGGGTCCTACAATGAGCAGTTCTTC.